These 10 T cell receptor beta chains came from one sample sequenced in a study of STAT5B mutations in CD4+ large granular lymphocyte leukemia. Some clones are missing from TCRdb's copy, which holds only in-frame ones; the method was immunoSEQ multiplex PCR. The table includes about 33,000 clones, roughly four fifths detected once. Sequenced input: CD4+ T cells from blood buffy coats. The receptors were sampled from a human donor in good health.

The CDR3: CASSGRTGGEAFF. The CDR3 nucleotides read TGTGCCAGCAGCGGGCGGACAGGCGGTGAAGCTTTCTTT. V gene TRBV7-9 combines with J gene TRBJ1-1; the match to TRBD1 covers 7 bases. With 5 bases clipped from V and 7 bases from J, the junction kept 7 bases outside the gene matches. CDR1 SEHNR and CDR2 FQNEAQ come from the germline V gene (reference sequence). CDR3 length: 13 amino acids.

CDR3 nucleotides: TGCGCCAGCAGCTTGGACGGGACAGGGGGAGCAGATACGCAGTATTTT. It yields the protein CASSLDGTGGADTQYF. The chain uses TRBV5-1 and TRBJ2-3, with 11 bases matching TRBD1. This CDR3 is built from 16 residues. Germline lookup yields CDR1 SGHRS and CDR2 YFSETQ. The V segment lost 0 bases and the J segment 4 bases; nucleotides outside the gene matches: 4.

The rearrangement joins TRBV6-5 to TRBJ1-5; no clear D. The V end was cut by 8 bases, the J end by 1 base, with 3 bases between. CDR1 and CDR2 (germline): MNHEY, SVGAGI. This CDR3 region has 11 residues. The CDR3 is CASGSNQPQHF. Written as DNA, the CDR3 is TGTGCCAGCGGAAGCAATCAGCCCCAGCATTTT.

The rearrangement uses TRBV10-3 and TRBJ2-5, with TRBD2 as a possible D gene (6 bases). CDR3 length: 13 residues. Per germline, CDR1 ENHRY and CDR2 SYGVKD. The V end lost 6 bases, the J end lost 2 bases, and 10 bases lay between the germline ends. CDR3 nucleotide sequence: TGTGCCATCAGCGCGGGACTGCAAGAGACCCAGTACTTC. It codes for CAISAGLQETQYF.

This chain uses TRBV15 with TRBJ2-1; D is undetermined. CDR3 length equals 14 residues. Germline V gene data show CDR1 as LNHNV and CDR2 as YYDKDF (reference sequence). V lost 0 bases, J lost 7 bases, and 10 bases lay in between. The CDR3 sequence: CATSREVSANEQFF. The CDR3 DNA sequence: TGTGCCACCAGCAGAGAAGTTTCAGCAAATGAGCAGTTCTTC.

V usage is TRBV2 and J usage is TRBJ2-6; maybe TRBD1 (5 bases). Germline-derived CDR1 and CDR2 are SNHLY and FYNNEI. The CDR3 runs 13 residues. Trimming stripped 9 bases from V and 1 base from J, with 7 bases between. The CDR3 here is CARGDSGANVLTF. For the CDR3, the DNA is TGTGCCAGAGGGGATTCTGGGGCCAACGTCCTGACTTTC.

This chain links TRBV7-3 with TRBJ2-2, with D perhaps TRBD2 (6 bases). The CDR3 sequence is 13 residues long. Germline loops: CDR1 SGHTA, CDR2 FQGTGA. Trimming shortened V by 3 bases and J by 7 bases, and 9 bases separated the two germline ends. CDR3 coding DNA: TGTGCCAGCAGCTTTCGGGGGAACGGGGAGCTGTTTTTT. Translating gives CASSFRGNGELFF.

The chain uses TRBV9 and TRBJ2-7; 12 nucleotides line up with TRBD2. The ends lost 5 bases at V and 5 bases at J; junction bases unmatched: 5. The CDR3 length is 14 residues. From germline, CDR1 is SGDLS and CDR2 YYNGEE. The DNA for the CDR3 is TGTGCCAGCAGTGACAGACTAGCGGGAGACGAGCAGTACTTC. Translation gives CASSDRLAGDEQYF.

This clone has only one observation. The chain employs TRBV6-5 and TRBJ2-2; D remains ambiguous. The CDR3 loop spans 14 amino acids. CDR1 and CDR2 (germline): MNHEY, SVGAGI. V was trimmed by 6 bases and J by 7 bases, leaving 15 bases between them. The CDR3 sequence: CASRGPGNYGELFF. Here the CDR3 DNA reads TGTGCCAGCAGGGGTCCGGGCAACTACGGGGAGCTGTTTTTT.

CDR3 coding DNA: TGCGCCAGCAGCTTGGGGCTAGCGGCAAACTCCTACGAGCAGTACTTC. This sequence encodes CASSLGLAANSYEQYF. The chain combines TRBV5-1 with TRBJ2-7; TRBD2 aligns across 7 bases. Germline CDR1 and CDR2: SGHRS and YFSETQ. The CDR3 contains 16 residues. V dropped 0 bases and J dropped 0; count of bases not matched to a gene: 6.